Listed below are T cell receptor beta chains from one sample, sequenced in a study of T cells in Graves' hyperthyroidism and ophthalmopathy. TCRdb recomputed calls from the multiplex PCR reads with MiXCR, one row per CDR3 protein. Of under 700,000 distinct CDR3 sequences listed, approximately 15% are singletons. The sample comprised blood. Every receptor here comes from a woman younger than 35 with Graves' hyperthyroidism. Each CDR3 is given with its conserved first and last residue.

V	J	CDR3
TRBV2	TRBJ2-1	CASSPTRGGQVNEQFF
TRBV5-1	TRBJ2-7	CASSFRTTRAHPYEQYF
TRBV7-9	TRBJ2-5	CASFRGGGETQYF
TRBV4-1	TRBJ1-4	CASSLSSRRPNEKLFF
TRBV2	TRBJ2-7	CASSEVGIDSYEQYF
TRBV10-1	TRBJ2-7	CASSESRKGAAYEQYF
TRBV7-9	TRBJ1-6	CASSLTGNGNSPLHF
TRBV4-1	TRBJ2-7	CASSQDLITGVATYEQYF
TRBV24-1	TRBJ1-5	CATSDRGRFNQPQHF
TRBV12-3/TRBV12-4	TRBJ2-2	CASTPTDDGELFF
TRBV11-2	TRBJ2-5	CASSFSRKGLAGQETQYF
TRBV7-6	TRBJ2-2	CASSGTVNTGELFF
TRBV9	TRBJ1-2	CASSVSTGGGVYGYTF
TRBV3-1	TRBJ2-3	CASSQDSNPTQYF
TRBV2	TRBJ2-5	CASSDRRNQETQYF
TRBV4-2	TRBJ2-7	CASSQGIPTSGSSYEQYF
TRBV3-1	TRBJ2-7	CASSHLGGHFTYEQYF
TRBV30	TRBJ2-5	CALAPGLETQYF
TRBV14	TRBJ2-1	CASSHRTPPGTGSNEQFF
TRBV10-3	TRBJ1-1	CAISVGLSTEAFF
TRBV7-2	TRBJ2-7	CASSLSGGGPYEQYF
TRBV28	TRBJ2-7	CASSSLAGDYYEQYF
TRBV20-1	TRBJ1-5	CSARQGEQPQHF
TRBV24-1	TRBJ2-5	CATSEEGLAGAKTQYF
TRBV11-2	TRBJ2-7	CASSLGVDPTYEQYF
TRBV10-3	TRBJ2-5	CAISESTRLETQYF
TRBV28	TRBJ2-7	CASTPDRPYEQYF
TRBV11-3	TRBJ2-7	CASSFSRDYEQYF
TRBV7-9	TRBJ1-3	CASSRGTTSGNTIYF
TRBV20-1	TRBJ1-2	CSAEVPDSYGYTF
TRBV7-9	TRBJ2-7	CASSATTGQDEQYF
TRBV3-1	TRBJ2-7	CASSPSVFFYEQYF
TRBV5-1	TRBJ2-2	CASSLGSAVSSGELFF
TRBV12-3/TRBV12-4	TRBJ2-1	CASSFGTGGFYEQFF
TRBV5-1	TRBJ2-1	CASSPVDRGSYNEQFF
TRBV6-1	TRBJ1-3	CASSPDGGSGNTIYF
TRBV6-4	TRBJ2-1	CASSDATGGNEQFF
TRBV2	TRBJ2-3	CASSGDTFPTDTQYF
TRBV18	TRBJ1-6	CASSRDAESPLHF
TRBV19	TRBJ1-2	CASSIGTGLYGYTF
TRBV7-9	TRBJ2-7	CASSQGFGAGEQYF
TRBV6-1	TRBJ2-2	CASITRRTPNTGELFF
TRBV12-3/TRBV12-4	TRBJ1-6	CASSLERGWNSPLHF
TRBV12-3/TRBV12-4	TRBJ1-6	CASSLYGQSSPLHF
TRBV18	TRBJ2-1	CASSPRGQSSDYNEQFF
TRBV29-1	TRBJ2-7	CSVQGAYEQYF
TRBV20-1	TRBJ2-1	CSARDSGGRGDEQFF
TRBV9	TRBJ2-1	CASSVGLAGGYNEQFF
TRBV11-2	TRBJ2-5	CASSSGQAYETQYF
TRBV24-1	TRBJ2-5	CATSDSGTYRETQYF
TRBV18	TRBJ1-3	CASSPEGTSGNTIYF
TRBV19	TRBJ2-3	CASSMWGGLFNTQYF
TRBV12-3/TRBV12-4	TRBJ2-1	CASSLGGVNEQFF
TRBV5-1	TRBJ1-1	CASSLSSTVNTEAFF
TRBV15	TRBJ2-3	CATSRERATDTQYF